This TCR beta chain came from a study of T-cell reconstitution after alpha-beta-depleted transplantation in children. Findings of the study overall: T-cell counts and diversity were attributed mostly to newly produced T cells one year after transplant. Several hundred graft clones that had expanded were reportedly the source of alpha-beta T cells about two months after transplant. Day-60 TCRbeta diversity that was high in some patients was derived from surviving recipient T cells and thymic progenitors.

Library preparation (for TCRbeta) was performed with unique molecular identifiers. TCRdb re-derived calls from the PCR reads in MiXCR, one entry per CDR3 protein. This sample has about a million distinct CDR3 sequences, with roughly 29% found just once. This clonotype was recorded a few times. The antigen is unknown. The origin of this receptor is a boy under three years old who had a stem cell transplant for SCID, so the T cells may come from the graft donor. This sample comprised PBMCs, mostly from graft donor cells, obtained 360 days after TCRalphabeta/CD19-depleted stem cell transplant.

The CDR3 DNA reads as TGCAGCGTCTGCCGGGGGCGGAGAGCTGAAGCTTTCTTT. It codes for CSVCRGRRAEAFF. The chain combines TRBV29-1 with TRBJ1-1, with D possibly matching TRBD1 (6 bases). Germline V gene lookup returns CDR1 SQVTM and CDR2 ANQGSEA. Trimming stripped 6 bases from V and 6 bases from J, with 17 bases between. This CDR3 comprises 13 residues. The full variable domain, completed using reference TRBV29-1 and TRBJ1-1, is SAVISQKPSRDICQRGTSLTIQCQVDSQVTMMFWYRQQPGQSLTLIATANQGSEATYESGFVIDKFPISRPNLTFSTLTVSNMSPEDSSIYLCSVCRGRRAEAFFGQGTRLTVV.